This record covers a single T cell receptor (beta chain). In the authors' methods: Quantification of nucleated cells was approximated via reference gene primer amplification. Only in-frame clones appear in the TCRdb table, and some are missing; sequencing was by immunoSEQ multiplex PCR. V and J calls and clone size are those listed in that table; D and trimming were worked out from the DNA. The sample lists tens of thousands of clones; 80% to 90% were seen once. These data come from a study of blood T cell repertoires in COVID-19. Study as a whole: The United States, Italy and Spain supplied acute and convalescent COVID-19 samples. T cells, B-cell-depleted T cells, or PBMCs provided the cDNA or gDNA that served as material.

CDR1 SGHVT and CDR2 SQSDAQ come from the germline V gene. V shed 2 bases, J shed 0 bases, and the junction held 6 bases outside the gene matches. This CDR3 is 16 amino acids long. Input material: peripheral blood. The gene calls are TRBV7-4 and TRBJ2-7; 8 bases align to TRBD2. The source of this sequence is a human donor in a cohort sampled during active COVID-19. CDR3: CASSLRSGRLSYEQYF. CDR3 sequence (DNA): TGTGCCAGCAGCTTAAGGAGCGGGAGACTCTCCTACGAGCAGTACTTC.